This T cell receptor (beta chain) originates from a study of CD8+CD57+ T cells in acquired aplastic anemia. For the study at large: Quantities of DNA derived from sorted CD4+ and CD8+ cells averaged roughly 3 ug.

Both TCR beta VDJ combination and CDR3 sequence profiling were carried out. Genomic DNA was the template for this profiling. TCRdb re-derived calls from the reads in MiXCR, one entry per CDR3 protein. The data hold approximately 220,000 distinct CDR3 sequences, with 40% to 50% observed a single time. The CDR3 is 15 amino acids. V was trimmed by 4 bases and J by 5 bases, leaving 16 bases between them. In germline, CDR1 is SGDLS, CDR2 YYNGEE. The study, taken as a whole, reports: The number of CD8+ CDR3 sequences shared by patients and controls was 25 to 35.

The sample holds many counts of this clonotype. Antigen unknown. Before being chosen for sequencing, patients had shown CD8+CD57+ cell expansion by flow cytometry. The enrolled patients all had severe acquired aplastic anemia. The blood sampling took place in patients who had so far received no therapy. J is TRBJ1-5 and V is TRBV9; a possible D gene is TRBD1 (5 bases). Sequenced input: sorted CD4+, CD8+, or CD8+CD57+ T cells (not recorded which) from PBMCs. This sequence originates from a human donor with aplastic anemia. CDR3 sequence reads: CASSRGTGGDQPQHF. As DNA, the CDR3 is TGTGCCAGCAGCCGAGGGACTGGGGGAGATCAGCCCCAGCATTTT.